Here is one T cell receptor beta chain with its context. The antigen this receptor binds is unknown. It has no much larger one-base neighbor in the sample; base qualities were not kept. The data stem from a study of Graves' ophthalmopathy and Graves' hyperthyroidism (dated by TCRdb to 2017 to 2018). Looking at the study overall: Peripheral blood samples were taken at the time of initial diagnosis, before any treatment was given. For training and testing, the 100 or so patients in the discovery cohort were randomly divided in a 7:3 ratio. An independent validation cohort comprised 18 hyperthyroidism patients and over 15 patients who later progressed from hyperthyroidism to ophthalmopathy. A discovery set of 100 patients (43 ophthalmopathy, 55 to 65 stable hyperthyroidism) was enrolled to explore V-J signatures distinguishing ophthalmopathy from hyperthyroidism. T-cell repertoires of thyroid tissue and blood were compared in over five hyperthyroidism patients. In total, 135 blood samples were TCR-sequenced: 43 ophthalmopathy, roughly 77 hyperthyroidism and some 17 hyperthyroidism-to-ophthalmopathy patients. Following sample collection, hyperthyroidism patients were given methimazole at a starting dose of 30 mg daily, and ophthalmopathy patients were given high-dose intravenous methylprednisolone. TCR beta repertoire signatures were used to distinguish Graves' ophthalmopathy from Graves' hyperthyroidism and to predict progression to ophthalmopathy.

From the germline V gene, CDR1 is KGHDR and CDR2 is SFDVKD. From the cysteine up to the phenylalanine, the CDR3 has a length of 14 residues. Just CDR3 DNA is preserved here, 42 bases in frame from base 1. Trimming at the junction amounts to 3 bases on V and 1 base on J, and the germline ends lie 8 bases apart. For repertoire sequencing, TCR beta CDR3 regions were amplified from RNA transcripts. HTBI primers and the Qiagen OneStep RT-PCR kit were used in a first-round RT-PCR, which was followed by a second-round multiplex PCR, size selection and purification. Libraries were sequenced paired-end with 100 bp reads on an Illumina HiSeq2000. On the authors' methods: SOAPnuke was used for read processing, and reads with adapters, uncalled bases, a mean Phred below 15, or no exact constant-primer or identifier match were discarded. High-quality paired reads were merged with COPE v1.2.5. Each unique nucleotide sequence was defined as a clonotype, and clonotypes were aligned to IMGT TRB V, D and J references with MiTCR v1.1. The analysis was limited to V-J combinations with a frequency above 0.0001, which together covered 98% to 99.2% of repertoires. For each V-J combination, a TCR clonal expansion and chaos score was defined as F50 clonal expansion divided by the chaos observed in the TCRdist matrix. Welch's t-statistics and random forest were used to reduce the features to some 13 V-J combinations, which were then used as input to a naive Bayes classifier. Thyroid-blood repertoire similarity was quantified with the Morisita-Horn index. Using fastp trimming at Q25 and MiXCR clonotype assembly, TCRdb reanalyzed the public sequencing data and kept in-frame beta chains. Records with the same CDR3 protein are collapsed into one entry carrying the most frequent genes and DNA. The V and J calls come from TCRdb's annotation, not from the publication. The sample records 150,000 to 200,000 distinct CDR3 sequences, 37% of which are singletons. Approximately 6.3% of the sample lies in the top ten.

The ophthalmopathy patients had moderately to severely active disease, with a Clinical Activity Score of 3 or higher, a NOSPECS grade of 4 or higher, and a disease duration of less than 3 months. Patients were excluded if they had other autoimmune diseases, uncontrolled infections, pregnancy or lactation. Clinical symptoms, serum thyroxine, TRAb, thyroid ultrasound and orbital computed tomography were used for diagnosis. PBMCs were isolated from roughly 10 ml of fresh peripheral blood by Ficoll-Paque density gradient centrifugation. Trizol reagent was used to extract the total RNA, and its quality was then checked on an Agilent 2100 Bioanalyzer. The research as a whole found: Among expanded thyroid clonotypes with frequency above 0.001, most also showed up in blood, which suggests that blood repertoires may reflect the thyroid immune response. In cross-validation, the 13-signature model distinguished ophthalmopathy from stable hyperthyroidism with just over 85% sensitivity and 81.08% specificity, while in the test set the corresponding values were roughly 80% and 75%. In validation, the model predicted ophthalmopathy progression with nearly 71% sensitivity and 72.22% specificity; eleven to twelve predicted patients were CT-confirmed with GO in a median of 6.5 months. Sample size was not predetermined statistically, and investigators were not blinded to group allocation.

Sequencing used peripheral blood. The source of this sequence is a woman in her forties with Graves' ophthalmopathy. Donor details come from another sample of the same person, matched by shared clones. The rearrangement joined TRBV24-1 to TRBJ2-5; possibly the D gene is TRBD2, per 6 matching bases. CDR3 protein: CATSDPGSQETQYF. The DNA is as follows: TGTGCCACCAGTGATCCCGGGAGCCAAGAGACCCAGTACTTC.